Below, 5 T cell receptor beta chains from the same sample are listed, as sequenced in a study of identifying expanded T cells in peripheral blood. Profiling relied on immunoSEQ multiplex PCR, and the TCRdb table lists in-frame clones only, not all of them. This table holds under 70,000 clones, about 89% found once. Input material: blood. These receptors came from a person aged 18-69 years in good health.

The gene calls are TRBV6-1 and TRBJ1-6, with a possible D match to TRBD1 (6 bases). Germline loops: CDR1 MNHNS, CDR2 SASEGT. The CDR3 extends over 14 amino acids. The V end lost 2 bases, the J end lost 6 bases, and 8 bases lay between the germline ends. The CDR3 region has the DNA TGTGCCAGCAGTGAATTGGGGGCTAATTCACCCCTCCACTTT. Amino acid sequence: CASSELGANSPLHF.

The chain recombines TRBV2 with TRBJ1-1; D is possibly TRBD1 (6 bases). Trimming took off 4 bases at V and 0 bases at J, with 24 bases between the two ends. The CDR3 length is 19 residues. Per the germline V gene, CDR1 is SNHLY and CDR2 is FYNNEI. The DNA of the CDR3 is TGTGCCAGCAGTGGGGATTTCGATCCGGGACATCCCATGAACACTGAAGCTTTCTTT. It yields the protein CASSGDFDPGHPMNTEAFF.

CDR3 coding DNA: TGTGCCAGCAGCTTTCTTGGGGGGACCTTTGGAGAGCAGTACTTC. Protein product: CASSFLGGTFGEQYF. The chain carries TRBV5-4 and TRBJ2-7, with D possibly matching TRBD2 (6 bases). Germline lookup yields CDR1 SGHNT and CDR2 YYREEE (reference sequence). The CDR3 loop spans 15 amino acids. Trimming stripped 2 bases from V and 7 bases from J, with 19 bases between. The full variable domain, its missing parts supplied by reference TRBV5-4 and TRBJ2-7, is ETGVTQSPTHLIKTRGQQVTLRCSSQSGHNTVSWYQQALGQGPQFIFQYYREEENGRGNFPPRFSGLQFPNYSSELNVNALELDDSALYLCASSFLGGTFGEQYFGPGTRLTVT.

The chain uses TRBV28 and TRBJ1-3, with D possibly TRBD1 on 5 matching bases. V gave up 2 bases and J gave up 1 base, with 6 bases separating them. The CDR3 has 14 residues. CDR1 MDHEN and CDR2 SYDVKM come from the germline V gene. The CDR3 DNA follows: TGTGCCAGCAGTTTAACAGGTTCTGGAAACACCATATATTTT. Protein product: CASSLTGSGNTIYF.

In its sample, this clone was seen once. V gene TRBV27 combines with J gene TRBJ2-7, with 8 bases that match TRBD2. The trim removed 2 bases at V and 2 bases at J, leaving 5 bases unmatched. Germline values: CDR1 MNHEY, CDR2 SMNVEV (reference sequence). CDR3 length: 15 amino acids. This chain's CDR3 is CASSLTGGGAYEQYF. The DNA of the CDR3 is TGTGCCAGCAGTTTAACCGGGGGGGGAGCCTACGAGCAGTACTTC.